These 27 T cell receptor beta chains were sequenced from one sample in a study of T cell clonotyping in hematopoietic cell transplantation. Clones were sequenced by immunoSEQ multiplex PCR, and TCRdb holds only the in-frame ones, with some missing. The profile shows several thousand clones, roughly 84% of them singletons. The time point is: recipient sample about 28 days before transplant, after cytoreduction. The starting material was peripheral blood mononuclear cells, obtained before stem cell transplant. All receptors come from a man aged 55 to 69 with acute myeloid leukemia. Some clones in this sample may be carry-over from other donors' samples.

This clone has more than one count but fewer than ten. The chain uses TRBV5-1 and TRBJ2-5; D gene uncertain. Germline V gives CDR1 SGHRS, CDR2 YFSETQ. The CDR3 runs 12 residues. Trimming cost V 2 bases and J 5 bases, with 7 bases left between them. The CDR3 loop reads CASSFEGETQYF. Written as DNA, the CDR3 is TGCGCCAGCAGCTTTGAAGGGGAGACCCAGTACTTC.

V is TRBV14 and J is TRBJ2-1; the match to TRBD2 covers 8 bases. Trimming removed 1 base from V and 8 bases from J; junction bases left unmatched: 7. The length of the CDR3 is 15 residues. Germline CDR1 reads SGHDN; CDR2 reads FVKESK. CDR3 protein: CASSQGVGGGDEQFF. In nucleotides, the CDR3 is TGTGCCAGCAGCCAAGGGGTCGGGGGGGGCGATGAGCAGTTCTTC.

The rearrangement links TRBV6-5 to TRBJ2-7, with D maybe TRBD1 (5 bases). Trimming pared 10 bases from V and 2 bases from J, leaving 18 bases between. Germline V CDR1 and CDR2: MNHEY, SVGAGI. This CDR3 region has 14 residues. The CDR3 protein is CATSPRTNPYEQYF. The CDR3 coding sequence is TGTGCCACCTCCCCCCGGACAAATCCCTACGAGCAGTACTTC.

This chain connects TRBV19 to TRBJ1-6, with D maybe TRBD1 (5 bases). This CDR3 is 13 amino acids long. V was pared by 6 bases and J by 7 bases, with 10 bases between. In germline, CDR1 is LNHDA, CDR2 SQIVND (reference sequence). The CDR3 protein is CASRQAMNSPLHF. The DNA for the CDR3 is TGTGCCAGTAGACAGGCCATGAATTCACCCCTCCACTTT.

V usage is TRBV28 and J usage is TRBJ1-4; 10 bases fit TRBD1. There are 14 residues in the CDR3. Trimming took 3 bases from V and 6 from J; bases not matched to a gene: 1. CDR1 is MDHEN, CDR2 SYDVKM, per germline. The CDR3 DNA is TGTGCCAGCAGTTTGGACAGGGGGGATGAAAAACTGTTTTTT. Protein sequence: CASSLDRGDEKLFF. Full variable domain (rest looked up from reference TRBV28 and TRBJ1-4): DVKVTQSSRYLVKRTGEKVFLECVQDMDHENMFWYRQDPGLGLRLIYFSYDVKMKEKGDIPEGYSVSREKKERFSLILESASTNQTSMYLCASSLDRGDEKLFFGSGTQLSVL.

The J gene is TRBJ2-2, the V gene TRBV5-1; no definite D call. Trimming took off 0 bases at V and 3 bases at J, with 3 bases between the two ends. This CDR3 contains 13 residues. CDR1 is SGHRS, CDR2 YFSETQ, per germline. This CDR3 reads CASSLDDTGELFF. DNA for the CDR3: TGCGCCAGCAGCTTGGATGACACCGGGGAGCTGTTTTTT.

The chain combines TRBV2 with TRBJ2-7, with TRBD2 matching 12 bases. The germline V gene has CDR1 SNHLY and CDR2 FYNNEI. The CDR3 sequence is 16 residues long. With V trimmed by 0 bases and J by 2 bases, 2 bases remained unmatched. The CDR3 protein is CASSEARLAGAYEQYF. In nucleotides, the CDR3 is TGTGCCAGCAGTGAAGCCAGACTAGCGGGAGCCTACGAGCAGTACTTC.

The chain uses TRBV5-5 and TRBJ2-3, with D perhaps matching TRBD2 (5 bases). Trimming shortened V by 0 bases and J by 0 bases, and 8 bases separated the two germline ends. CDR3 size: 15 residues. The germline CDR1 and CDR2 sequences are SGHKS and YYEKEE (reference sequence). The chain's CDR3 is CASSLGSASTDTQYF. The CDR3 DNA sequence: TGTGCCAGCAGCTTGGGTAGCGCCAGCACAGATACGCAGTATTTT.

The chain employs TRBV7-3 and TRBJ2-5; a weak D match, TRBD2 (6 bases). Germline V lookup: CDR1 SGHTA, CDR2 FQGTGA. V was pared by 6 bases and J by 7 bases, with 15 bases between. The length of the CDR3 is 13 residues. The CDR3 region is CASSLTSPGTQYF. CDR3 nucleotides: TGTGCCAGCAGTCTGACTAGTCCGGGGACCCAGTACTTC.

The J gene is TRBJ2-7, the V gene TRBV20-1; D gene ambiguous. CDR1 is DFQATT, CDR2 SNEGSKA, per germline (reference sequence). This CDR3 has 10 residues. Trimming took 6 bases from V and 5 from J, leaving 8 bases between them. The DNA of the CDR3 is TGCAGTGCCCTGGAGAACGAGCAGTACTTC. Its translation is CSALENEQYF.

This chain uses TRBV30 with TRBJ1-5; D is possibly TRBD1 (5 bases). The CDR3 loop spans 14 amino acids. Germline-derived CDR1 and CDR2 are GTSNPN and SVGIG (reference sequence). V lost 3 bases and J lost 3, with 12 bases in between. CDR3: CAWRSRGTNQPQHF. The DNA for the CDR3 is TGTGCCTGGAGAAGCCGGGGCACCAATCAGCCCCAGCATTTT.

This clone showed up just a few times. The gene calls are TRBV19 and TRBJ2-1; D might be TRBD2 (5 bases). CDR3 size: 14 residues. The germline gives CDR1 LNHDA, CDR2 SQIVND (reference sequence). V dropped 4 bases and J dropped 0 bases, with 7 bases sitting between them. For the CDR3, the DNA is TGTGCCAGTAGTAGAGGGAGCTCCTACAATGAGCAGTTCTTC. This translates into CASSRGSSYNEQFF.

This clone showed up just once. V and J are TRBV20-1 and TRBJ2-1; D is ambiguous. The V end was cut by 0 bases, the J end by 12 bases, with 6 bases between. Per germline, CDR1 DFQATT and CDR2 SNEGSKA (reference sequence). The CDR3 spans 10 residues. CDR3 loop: CSARDQWQFF. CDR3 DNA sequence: TGCAGTGCTAGAGATCAGTGGCAGTTCTTC.

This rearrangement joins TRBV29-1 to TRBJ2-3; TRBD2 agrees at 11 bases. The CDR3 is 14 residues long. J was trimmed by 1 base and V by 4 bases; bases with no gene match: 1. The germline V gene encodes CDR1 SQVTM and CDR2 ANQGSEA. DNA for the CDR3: TGCAGCGTTGCGACTAGCGGGGGCACAGATACGCAGTATTTT. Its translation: CSVATSGGTDTQYF.

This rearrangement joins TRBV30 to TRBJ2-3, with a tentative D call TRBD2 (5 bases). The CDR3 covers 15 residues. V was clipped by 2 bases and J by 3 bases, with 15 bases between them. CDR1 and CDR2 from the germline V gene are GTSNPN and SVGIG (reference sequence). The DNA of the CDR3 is TGTGCCTGGAGTATGTTGGGGAGTAGGACAGATACGCAGTATTTT. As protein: CAWSMLGSRTDTQYF.

CDR3 in DNA: TGTGCCAGCAGCCAAGACGGGGTCGGCTTTTCTGGTCGCACCGGGGAGCTGTTTTTT. This encodes CASSQDGVGFSGRTGELFF. The chain couples TRBV14 to TRBJ2-2; D perhaps matches TRBD2 (5 bases). The CDR3 runs 19 residues. V was trimmed by 0 bases and J by 4 bases, leaving 21 bases between them. Germline CDR1 reads SGHDN; CDR2 reads FVKESK. Looking up the rest from reference TRBV14 and TRBJ2-2 gives the full variable domain: EAGVTQFPSHSVIEKGQTVTLRCDPISGHDNLYWYRRVMGKEIKFLLHFVKESKQDESGMPNNRFLAERTGGTYSTLKVQPAELEDSGVYFCASSQDGVGFSGRTGELFFGEGSRLTVL.

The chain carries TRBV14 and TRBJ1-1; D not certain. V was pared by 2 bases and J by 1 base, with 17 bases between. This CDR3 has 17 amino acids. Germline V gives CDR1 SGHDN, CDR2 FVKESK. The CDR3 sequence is CASSQRRVEQRNTEAFF. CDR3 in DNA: TGTGCCAGCAGCCAACGTCGGGTCGAGCAGAGGAACACTGAAGCTTTCTTT. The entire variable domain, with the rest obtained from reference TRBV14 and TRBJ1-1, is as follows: EAGVTQFPSHSVIEKGQTVTLRCDPISGHDNLYWYRRVMGKEIKFLLHFVKESKQDESGMPNNRFLAERTGGTYSTLKVQPAELEDSGVYFCASSQRRVEQRNTEAFFGQGTRLTVV.

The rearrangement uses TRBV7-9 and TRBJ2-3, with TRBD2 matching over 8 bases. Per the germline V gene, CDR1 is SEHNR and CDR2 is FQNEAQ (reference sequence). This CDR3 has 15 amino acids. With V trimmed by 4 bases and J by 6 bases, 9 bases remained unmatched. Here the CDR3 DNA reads TGTGCCAGCAGCTCGACTTCCGGGGGGGCGGATACGCAGTATTTT. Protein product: CASSSTSGGADTQYF.

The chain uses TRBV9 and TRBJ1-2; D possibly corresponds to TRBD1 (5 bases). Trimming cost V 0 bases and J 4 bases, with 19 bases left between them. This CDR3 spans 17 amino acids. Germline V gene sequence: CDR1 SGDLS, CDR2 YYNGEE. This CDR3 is CASSVVVSGQGGYGYTF. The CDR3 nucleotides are TGTGCCAGCAGCGTAGTAGTCAGCGGGCAGGGAGGCTATGGCTACACCTTC.

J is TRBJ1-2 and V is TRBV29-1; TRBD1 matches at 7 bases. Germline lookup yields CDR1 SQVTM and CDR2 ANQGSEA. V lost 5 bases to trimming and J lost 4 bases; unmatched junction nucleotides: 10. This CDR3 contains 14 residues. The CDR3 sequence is CSVQTGAQGYGYTF. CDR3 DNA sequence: TGCAGCGTTCAAACAGGGGCGCAGGGCTATGGCTACACCTTC.

CDR3 sequence (DNA): TGTGCCAGTAGTATCAGGGGGAGCTCCTACGAGCAGTACTTC. Translated: CASSIRGSSYEQYF. The V gene is TRBV19, the J gene TRBJ2-7; 7 bases agree with TRBD1. The CDR3 spans 14 residues. CDR1 LNHDA and CDR2 SQIVND come from the germline V gene (reference sequence). Germline trimming cut 3 bases from V and 0 bases from J; bases unmatched to any gene: 2.

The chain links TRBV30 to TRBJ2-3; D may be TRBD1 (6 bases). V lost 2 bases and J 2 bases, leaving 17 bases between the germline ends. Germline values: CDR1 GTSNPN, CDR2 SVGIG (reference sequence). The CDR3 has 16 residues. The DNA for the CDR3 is TGTGCCTGGAGTAAAGGGGACATCCGATCCACAGATACGCAGTATTTT. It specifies CAWSKGDIRSTDTQYF.

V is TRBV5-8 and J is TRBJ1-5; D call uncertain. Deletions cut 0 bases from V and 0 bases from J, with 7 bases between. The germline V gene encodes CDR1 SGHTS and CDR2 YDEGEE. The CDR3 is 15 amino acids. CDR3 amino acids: CASSLDNYSNQPQHF. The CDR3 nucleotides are TGTGCCAGCAGCTTGGACAACTATAGCAATCAGCCCCAGCATTTT.

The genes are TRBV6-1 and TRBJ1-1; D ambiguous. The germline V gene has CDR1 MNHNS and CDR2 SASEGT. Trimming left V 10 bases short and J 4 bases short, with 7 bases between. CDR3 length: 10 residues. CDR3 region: CATRVTEAFF. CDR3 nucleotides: TGTGCCACCCGGGTCACTGAAGCTTTCTTT.

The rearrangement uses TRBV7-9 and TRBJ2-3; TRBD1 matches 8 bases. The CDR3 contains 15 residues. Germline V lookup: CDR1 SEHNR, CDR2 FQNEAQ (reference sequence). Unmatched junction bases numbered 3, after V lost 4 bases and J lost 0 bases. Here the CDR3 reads CASSSTGVSTDTQYF. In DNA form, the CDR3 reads TGTGCCAGCAGCTCGACAGGGGTTAGCACAGATACGCAGTATTTT.

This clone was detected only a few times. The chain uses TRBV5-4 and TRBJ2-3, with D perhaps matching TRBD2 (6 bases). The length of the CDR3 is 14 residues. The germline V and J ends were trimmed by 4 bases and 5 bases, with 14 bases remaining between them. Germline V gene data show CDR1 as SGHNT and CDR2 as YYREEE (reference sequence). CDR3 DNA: TGTGCCAGCAGCCCCTTTACGGGGGAAGATACGCAGTATTTT. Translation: CASSPFTGEDTQYF.

The CDR3 bases are TGTGCCACCAGCAGAGATTCGTCCCGGGGAAACACCGGGGAGCTGTTTTTT. This encodes CATSRDSSRGNTGELFF. This rearrangement joins TRBV15 to TRBJ2-2; a possible D gene is TRBD2 (5 bases). Germline V gives CDR1 LNHNV, CDR2 YYDKDF (reference sequence). Trimming left V 0 bases short and J 2 bases short, with 13 bases between. This CDR3 is 17 amino acids long.